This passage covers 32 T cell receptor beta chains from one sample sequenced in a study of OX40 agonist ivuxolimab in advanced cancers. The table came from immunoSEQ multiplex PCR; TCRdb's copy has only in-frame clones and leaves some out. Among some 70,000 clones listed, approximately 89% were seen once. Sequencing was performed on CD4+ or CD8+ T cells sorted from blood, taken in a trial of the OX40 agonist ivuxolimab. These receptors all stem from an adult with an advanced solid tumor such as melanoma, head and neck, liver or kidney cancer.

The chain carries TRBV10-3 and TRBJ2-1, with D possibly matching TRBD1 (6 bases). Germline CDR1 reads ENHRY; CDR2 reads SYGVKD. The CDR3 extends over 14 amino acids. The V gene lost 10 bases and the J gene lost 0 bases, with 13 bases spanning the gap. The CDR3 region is CATREGDSYNEQFF. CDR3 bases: TGTGCCACCCGAGAGGGGGACTCCTACAATGAGCAGTTCTTC.

This chain's CDR3 is CASSGLAGGSVAQYF. The CDR3 nucleotides read TGCGCCAGCAGCGGACTAGCGGGGGGTTCAGTTGCGCAGTATTTT. The rearrangement joins TRBV4-1 to TRBJ2-3; TRBD2 matches 14 bases. CDR1 and CDR2 from the germline V gene are MGHRA and YSYEKL. The CDR3 is 15 amino acids. V trimming: 5 bases; J trimming: 10 bases; junction bases outside the gene matches: 8.

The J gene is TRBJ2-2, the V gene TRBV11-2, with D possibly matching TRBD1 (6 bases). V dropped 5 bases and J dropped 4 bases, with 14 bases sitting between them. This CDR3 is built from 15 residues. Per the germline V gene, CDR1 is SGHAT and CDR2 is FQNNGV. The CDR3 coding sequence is TGTGCCAGCAGCCCCCTAGGACAGCTCACCGGGGAGCTGTTTTTT. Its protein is CASSPLGQLTGELFF. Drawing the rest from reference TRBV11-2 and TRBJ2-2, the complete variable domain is EAGVAQSPRYKIIEKRQSVAFWCNPISGHATLYWYQQILGQGPKLLIQFQNNGVVDDSQLPKDRFSAERLKGVDSTLKIQPAKLEDSAVYLCASSPLGQLTGELFFGEGSRLTVL.

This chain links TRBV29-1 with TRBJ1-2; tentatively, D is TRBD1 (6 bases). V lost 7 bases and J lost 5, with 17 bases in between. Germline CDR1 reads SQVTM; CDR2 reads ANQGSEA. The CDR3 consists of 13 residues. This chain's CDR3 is CSARTDRPYGYTF. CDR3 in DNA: TGCAGCGCGAGGACAGACCGCCCTTATGGCTACACCTTC.

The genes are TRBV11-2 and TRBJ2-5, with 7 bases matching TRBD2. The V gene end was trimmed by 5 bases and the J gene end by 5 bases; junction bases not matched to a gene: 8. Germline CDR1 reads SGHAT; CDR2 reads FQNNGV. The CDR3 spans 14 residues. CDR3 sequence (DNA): TGTGCCAGCAGCCCCGCCGTGGGGGGGGAGACCCAGTACTTC. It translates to CASSPAVGGETQYF.

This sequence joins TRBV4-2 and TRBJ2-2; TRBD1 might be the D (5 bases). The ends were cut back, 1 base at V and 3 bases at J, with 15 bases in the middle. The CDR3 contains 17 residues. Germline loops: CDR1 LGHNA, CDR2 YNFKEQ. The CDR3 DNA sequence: TGTGCCAGCAGCCAAGGTGTGGGTGGGGCGTACACCGGGGAGCTGTTTTTT. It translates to CASSQGVGGAYTGELFF.

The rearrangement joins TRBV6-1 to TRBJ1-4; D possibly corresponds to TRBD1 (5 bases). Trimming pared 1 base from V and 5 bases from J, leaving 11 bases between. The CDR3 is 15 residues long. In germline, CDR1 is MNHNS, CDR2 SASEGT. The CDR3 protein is CASSEGDRDNEKLFF. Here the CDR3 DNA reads TGTGCCAGCAGTGAAGGAGATAGGGACAATGAAAAACTGTTTTTT.

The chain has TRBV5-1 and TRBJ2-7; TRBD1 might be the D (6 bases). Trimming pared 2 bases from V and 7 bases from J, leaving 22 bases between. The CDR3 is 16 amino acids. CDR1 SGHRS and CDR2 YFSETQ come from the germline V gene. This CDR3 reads CASSFGGINRVREQYF. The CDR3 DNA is TGCGCCAGCAGCTTCGGAGGAATTAACAGGGTTCGGGAGCAGTACTTC.

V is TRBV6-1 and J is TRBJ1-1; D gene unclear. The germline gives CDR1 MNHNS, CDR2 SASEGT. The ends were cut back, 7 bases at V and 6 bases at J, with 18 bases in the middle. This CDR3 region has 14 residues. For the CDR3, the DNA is TGTGCCAGCATCCGAGCCCCGTTTGGGGCTGAAGCTTTCTTT. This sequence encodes CASIRAPFGAEAFF.

In DNA form, the CDR3 reads TGCGCCAGCAGCTCTGGCAGGGGGACTAATGAAAAACTGTTTTTT. Amino acid sequence: CASSSGRGTNEKLFF. V gene TRBV5-1 combines with J gene TRBJ1-4; TRBD1 matches at 7 bases. The trim removed 3 bases at V and 2 bases at J, leaving 4 bases unmatched. The CDR3 spans 15 residues. Looked up from germline, CDR1 is SGHRS and CDR2 is YFSETQ.

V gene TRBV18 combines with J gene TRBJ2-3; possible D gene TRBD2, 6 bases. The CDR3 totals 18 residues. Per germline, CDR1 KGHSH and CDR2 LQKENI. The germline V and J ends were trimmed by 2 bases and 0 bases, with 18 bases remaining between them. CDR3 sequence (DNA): TGTGCCAGCTCACCATACTTACCTGTGGGGGGAAGCACAGATACGCAGTATTTT. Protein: CASSPYLPVGGSTDTQYF.

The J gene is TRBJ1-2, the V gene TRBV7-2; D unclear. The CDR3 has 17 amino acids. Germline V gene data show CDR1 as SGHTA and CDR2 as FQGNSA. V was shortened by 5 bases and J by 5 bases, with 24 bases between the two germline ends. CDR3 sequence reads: CASSISLGQDGNYGYTF. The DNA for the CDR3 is TGTGCCAGCAGCATTAGTCTCGGGCAGGATGGTAATTATGGCTACACCTTC.

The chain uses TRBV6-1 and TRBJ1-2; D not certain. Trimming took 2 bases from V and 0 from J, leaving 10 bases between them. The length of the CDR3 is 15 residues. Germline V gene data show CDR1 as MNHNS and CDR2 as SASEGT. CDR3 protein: CASSEIGSSNYGYTF. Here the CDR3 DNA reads TGTGCCAGCAGTGAAATAGGGAGTTCTAACTATGGCTACACCTTC.

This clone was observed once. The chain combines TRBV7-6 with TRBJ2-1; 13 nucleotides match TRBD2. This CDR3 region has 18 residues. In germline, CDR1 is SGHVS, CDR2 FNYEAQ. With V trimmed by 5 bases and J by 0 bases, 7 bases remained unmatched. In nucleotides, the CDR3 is TGTGCCAGCAGCCATGGGACTAGCGGGGTCAGCTCCTACAATGAGCAGTTCTTC. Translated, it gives CASSHGTSGVSSYNEQFF.

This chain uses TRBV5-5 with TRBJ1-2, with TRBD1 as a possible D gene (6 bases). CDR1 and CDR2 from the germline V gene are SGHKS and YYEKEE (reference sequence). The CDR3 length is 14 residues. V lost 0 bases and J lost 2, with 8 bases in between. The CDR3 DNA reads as TGTGCCAGCAGCTTGGGGACAGAGAACTATGGCTACACCTTC. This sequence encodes CASSLGTENYGYTF.

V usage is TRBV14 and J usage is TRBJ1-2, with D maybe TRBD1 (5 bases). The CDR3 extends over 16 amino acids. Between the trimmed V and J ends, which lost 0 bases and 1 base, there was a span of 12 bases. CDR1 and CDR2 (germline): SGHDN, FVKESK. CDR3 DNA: TGTGCCAGCAGCCAAGATAGGGGTACCTTTAACTATGGCTACACCTTC. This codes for CASSQDRGTFNYGYTF.

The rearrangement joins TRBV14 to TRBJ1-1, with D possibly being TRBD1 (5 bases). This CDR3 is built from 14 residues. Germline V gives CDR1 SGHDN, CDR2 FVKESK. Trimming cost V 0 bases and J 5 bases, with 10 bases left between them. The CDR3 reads CASSQETRGTEAFF. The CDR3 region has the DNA TGTGCCAGCAGCCAAGAGACAAGGGGTACTGAAGCTTTCTTT.

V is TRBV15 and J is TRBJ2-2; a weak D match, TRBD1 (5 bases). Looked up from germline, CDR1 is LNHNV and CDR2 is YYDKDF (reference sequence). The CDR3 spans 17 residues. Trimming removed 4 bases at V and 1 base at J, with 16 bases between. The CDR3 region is CATSNRKAGQNTGELFF. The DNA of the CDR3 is TGTGCCACCAGCAACCGTAAGGCAGGGCAGAACACCGGGGAGCTGTTTTTT.

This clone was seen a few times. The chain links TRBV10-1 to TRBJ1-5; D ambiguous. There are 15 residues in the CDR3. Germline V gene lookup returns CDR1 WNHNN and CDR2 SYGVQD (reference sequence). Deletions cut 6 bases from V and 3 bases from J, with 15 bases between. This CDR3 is CASRDQVRPNQPQHF. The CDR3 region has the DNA TGCGCCAGCAGGGACCAAGTGCGTCCCAATCAGCCCCAGCATTTT.

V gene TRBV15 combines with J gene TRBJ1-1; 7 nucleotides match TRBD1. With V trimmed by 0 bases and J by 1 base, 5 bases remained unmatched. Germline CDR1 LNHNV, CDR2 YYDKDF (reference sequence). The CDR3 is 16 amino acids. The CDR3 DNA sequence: TGTGCCACCAGCAGAGATCTGGGGACAGCGAACACTGAAGCTTTCTTT. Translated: CATSRDLGTANTEAFF.

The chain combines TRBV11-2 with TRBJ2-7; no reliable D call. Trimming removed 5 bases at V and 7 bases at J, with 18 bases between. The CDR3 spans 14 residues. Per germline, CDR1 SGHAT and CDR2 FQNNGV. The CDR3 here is CASSELGVLTEQYF. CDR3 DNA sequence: TGTGCCAGCAGCGAACTGGGTGTCCTTACAGAGCAGTACTTC.

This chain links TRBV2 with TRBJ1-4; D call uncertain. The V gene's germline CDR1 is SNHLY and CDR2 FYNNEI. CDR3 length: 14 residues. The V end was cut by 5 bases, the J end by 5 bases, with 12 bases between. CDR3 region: CASSFAGRNEKLFF. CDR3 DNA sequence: TGTGCCAGCAGTTTTGCAGGAAGAAATGAAAAACTGTTTTTT.

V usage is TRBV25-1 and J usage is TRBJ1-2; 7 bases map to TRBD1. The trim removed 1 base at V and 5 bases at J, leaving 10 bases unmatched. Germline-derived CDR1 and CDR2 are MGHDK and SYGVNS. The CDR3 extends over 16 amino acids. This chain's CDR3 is CASSELGVTGQYGYTF. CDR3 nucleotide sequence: TGTGCCAGCAGTGAATTGGGGGTGACAGGGCAATATGGCTACACCTTC.

The CDR3 here is CASSQEGRSTDTQYF. The CDR3 DNA is TGCGCCAGCAGCCAAGAAGGACGGAGCACAGATACGCAGTATTTT. The V call is TRBV4-1, the J call TRBJ2-3; D is undetermined. The germline CDR1 and CDR2 sequences are MGHRA and YSYEKL. This CDR3 comprises 15 residues. V was cut by 0 bases and J by 0 bases, with 7 bases left in between.

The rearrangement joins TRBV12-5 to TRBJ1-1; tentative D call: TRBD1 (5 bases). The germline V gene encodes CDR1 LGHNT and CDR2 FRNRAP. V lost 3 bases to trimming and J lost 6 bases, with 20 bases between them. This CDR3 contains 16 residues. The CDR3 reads CASGFPTQWGVPEAFF. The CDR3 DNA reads TGTGCTAGTGGTTTTCCGACCCAATGGGGCGTCCCTGAAGCTTTCTTT.

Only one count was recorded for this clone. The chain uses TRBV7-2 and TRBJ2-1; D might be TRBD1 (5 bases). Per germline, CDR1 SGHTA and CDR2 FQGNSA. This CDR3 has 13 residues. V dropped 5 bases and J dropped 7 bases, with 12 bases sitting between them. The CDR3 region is CASSHRSRNEQFF. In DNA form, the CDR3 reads TGTGCCAGCAGCCACAGGTCCCGGAATGAGCAGTTCTTC.

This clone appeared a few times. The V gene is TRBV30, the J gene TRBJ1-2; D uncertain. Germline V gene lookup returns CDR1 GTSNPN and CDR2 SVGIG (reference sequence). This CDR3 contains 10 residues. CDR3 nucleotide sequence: TGTGGCCTGTCGGGCGACGGCTACACCTTC. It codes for CGLSGDGYTF.

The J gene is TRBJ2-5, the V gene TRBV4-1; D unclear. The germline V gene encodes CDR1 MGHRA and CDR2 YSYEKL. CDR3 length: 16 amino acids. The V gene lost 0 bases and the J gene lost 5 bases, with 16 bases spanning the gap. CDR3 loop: CASSQDLIAKRETQYF. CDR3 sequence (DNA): TGCGCCAGCAGCCAAGATCTAATCGCGAAAAGGGAGACCCAGTACTTC.

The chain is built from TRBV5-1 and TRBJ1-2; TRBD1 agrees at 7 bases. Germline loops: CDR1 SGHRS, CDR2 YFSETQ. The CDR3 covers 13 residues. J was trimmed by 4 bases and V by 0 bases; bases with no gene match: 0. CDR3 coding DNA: TGCGCCAGCAGCTTGGCAGGGGGCTATGGCTACACCTTC. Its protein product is CASSLAGGYGYTF.

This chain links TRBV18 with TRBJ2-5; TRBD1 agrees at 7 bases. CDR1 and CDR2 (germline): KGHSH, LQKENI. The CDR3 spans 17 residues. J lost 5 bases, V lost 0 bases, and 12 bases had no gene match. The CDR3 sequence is CASSPPSTGMITETQYF. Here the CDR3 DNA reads TGTGCCAGCTCACCACCCTCGACAGGGATGATTACGGAGACCCAGTACTTC.

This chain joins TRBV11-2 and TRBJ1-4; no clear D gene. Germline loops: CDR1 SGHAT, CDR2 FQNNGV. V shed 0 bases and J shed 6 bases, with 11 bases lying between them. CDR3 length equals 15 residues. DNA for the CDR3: TGTGCCAGCAGCTTAGATAGGATGAGTGATGAAAAACTGTTTTTT. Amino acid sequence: CASSLDRMSDEKLFF.

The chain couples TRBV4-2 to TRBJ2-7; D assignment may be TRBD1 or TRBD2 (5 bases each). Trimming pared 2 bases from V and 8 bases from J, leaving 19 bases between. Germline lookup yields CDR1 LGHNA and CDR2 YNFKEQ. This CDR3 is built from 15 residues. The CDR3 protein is CASSQLVGDACKQYF. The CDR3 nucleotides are TGTGCCAGCAGCCAACTTGTGGGGGATGCTTGCAAGCAGTACTTC.